This entry is about one TCR beta chain. There is no known antigen for this receptor. Base qualities are not recorded, but no much larger clone differs from it by a single base. From V the trimming removes 7 bases and from J it removes 9 bases, while the gene matches leave 12 bases of the junction unaccounted for. Inclusive of the bounding cysteine and phenylalanine, the CDR3 is 15 residues long. CDR3 DNA only is kept here, 45 bases in frame from base 1. CDR1 and CDR2, per the germline V gene (reference sequence), are MNHEY and SMNVEV. The study evaluated CTLA-4 blockade (ipilimumab) given together with focal radiation therapy in patients who had chemo-refractory metastatic non-small-cell lung cancer. The data stem from a study of radiotherapy plus CTLA-4 blockade in lung cancer (dated by TCRdb to the late 2010s). Regarding the research as a whole: Objective responses were observed in 15% to 20% of enrolled patients, and disease control was achieved in 31%.

Study-wide findings and limitations: After treatment with radiotherapy and ipilimumab, TCR clones that originated in tumors expanded in peripheral blood. The strongest predictors of response were reported to be early dynamic shifts in blood T cell clones along with a rise in serum interferon-beta following radiation.

The library was generated by the immunoSEQ multiplex PCR assay. The source is immuneACCESS, and TCRdb retained only in-frame sequences with V and J called. Part of the clones is not carried over; for the studies checked, unresolved V genes explain less than half of this, and the remainder is unexplained. The sample yields 50,000 or so clones; approximately 80% were counted once. Clones ranked in the top ten supply roughly 2.9% of the sample. The sample consisted of peripheral blood, taken from a patient treated with radiotherapy plus ipilimumab. This receptor was taken from a human donor with non-small cell lung cancer who had a partial response to radiotherapy plus ipilimumab. The sequence links TRBV27 to TRBJ2-5; a stretch of 12 junction bases matches TRBD2. Here is the DNA: TGTGCCAGCACAGGGACTAGCGGGTCCAACAGGGCCCAGTACTTC. The resulting protein is CASTGTSGSNRAQYF.